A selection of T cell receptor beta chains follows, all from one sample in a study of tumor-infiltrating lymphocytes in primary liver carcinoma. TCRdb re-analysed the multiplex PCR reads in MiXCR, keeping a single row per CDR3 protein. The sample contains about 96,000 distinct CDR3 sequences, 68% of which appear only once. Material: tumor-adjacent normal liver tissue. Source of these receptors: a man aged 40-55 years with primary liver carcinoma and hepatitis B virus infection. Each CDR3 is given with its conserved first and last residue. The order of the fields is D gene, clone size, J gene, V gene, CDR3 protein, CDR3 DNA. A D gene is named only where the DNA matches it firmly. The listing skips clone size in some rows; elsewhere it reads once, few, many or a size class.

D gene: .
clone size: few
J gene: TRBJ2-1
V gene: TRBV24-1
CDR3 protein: CATSDRSNNEQFF
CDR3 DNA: TGTGCCACCAGCGACAGGAGCAACAATGAGCAGTTCTTC

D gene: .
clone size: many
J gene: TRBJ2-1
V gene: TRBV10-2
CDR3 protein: CASTGGYNEQFF
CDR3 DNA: TGCGCCAGCACAGGAGGCTACAATGAGCAGTTCTTC

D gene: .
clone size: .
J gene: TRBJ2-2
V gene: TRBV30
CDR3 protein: CAWSERQNTGELFF
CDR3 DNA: TGTGCCTGGAGTGAGAGGCAGAACACCGGGGAGCTGTTTTTT

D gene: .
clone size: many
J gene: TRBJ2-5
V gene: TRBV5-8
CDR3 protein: CASSLTGWETQYF
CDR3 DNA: TGTGCCAGCAGCTTGACGGGCTGGGAGACCCAGTACTTC

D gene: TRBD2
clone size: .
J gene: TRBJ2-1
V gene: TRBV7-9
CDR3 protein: CTSSLSRRSGGNERFF
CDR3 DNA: TGTACCAGCAGCTTAAGCCGACGTTCGGGGGGTAATGAGCGGTTCTTC

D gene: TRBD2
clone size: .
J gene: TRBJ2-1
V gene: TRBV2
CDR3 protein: CASSLLAGGLNEQFF
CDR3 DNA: TGTGCCAGCAGCCTACTAGCGGGAGGACTCAATGAGCAGTTCTTT

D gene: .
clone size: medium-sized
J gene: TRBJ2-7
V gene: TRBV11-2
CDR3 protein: CASSLQQGAVVQYF
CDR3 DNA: TGTGCCAGCAGCCTCCAACAGGGTGCGGTTGTGCAGTACTTC

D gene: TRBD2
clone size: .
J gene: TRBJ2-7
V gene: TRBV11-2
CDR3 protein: CASSYSGQNKQYF
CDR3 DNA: TGTGCCAGCAGCTATAGCGGGCAGAACAAGCAGTACTTC

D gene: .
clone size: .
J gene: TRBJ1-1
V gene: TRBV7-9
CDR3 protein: CASSSTADGTEAFF
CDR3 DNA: TGTGCCAGCAGTTCCACGGCGGACGGCACTGAAGCTTTCTTT

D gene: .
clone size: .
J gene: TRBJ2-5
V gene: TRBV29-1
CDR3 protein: CSVDRTRAQETQYF
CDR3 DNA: TGCAGCGTTGATCGGACAAGGGCCCAGGAGACCCAGTACTTT

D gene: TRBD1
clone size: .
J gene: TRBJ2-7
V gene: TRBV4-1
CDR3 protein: CATSQERDRRYDQYF
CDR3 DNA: TGCGCCACCAGCCAAGAACGGGACAGGCGCTACGATCAGTACTTC

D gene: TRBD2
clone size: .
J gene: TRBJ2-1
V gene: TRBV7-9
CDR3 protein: CASSPWGGAGYNEQFF
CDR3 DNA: TGTGCCAGCAGCCCTTGGGGGGGAGCAGGATACAATGAGCAGTTCTTC

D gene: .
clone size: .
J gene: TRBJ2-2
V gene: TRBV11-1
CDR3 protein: CVSSLTPVLSNTGELFF
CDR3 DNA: TGTGTCAGCAGCTTAACGCCAGTGCTTTCGAACACCGGGGAGCTGTTTTTT

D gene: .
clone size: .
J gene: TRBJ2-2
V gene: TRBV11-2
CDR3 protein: CVSSLASAGNTGELFF
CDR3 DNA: TGTGTCAGCAGCTTAGCGTCAGCGGGGAACACCGGGGAGCTGTTTTTT

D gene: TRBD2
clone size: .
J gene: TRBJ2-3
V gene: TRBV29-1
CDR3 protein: CSVGRLAGGIDTQYF
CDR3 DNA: TGCAGCGTTGGTAGACTAGCGGGAGGAATAGATACGCAGTATTTT

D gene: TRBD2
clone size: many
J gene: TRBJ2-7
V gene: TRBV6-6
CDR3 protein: CASSLRGDSERYF
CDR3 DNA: TGTGCCAGCAGCCTCCGGGGGGACTCTGAACGGTACTTC

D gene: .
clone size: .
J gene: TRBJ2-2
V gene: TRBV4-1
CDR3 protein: CASSRCPLVENTGELFF
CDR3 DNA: TGCGCCAGCAGCCGGTGTCCTCTAGTTGAGAACACAGGGGAGCTGTTTTTT

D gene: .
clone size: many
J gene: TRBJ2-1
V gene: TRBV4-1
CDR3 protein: CASSHGRGQSSYNEQFF
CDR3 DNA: TGCGCCAGCAGCCACGGTAGAGGGCAAAGCTCCTACAATGAGCAGTTCTTC

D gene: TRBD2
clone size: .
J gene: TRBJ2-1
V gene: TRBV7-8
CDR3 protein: CASSLSGLAGYNEQFF
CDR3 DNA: TGTGCCAGCAGCTTATCTGGGCTAGCGGGGTACAATGAGCAGTTCTTC

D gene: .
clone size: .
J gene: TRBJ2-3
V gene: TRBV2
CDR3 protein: CAMSANLIWDTQYF
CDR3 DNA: TGTGCCATGAGCGCCAATCTGATTTGGGATACGCAGTATTTT

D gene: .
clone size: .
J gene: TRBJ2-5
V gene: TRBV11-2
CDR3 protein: CASSLMGDTPYF
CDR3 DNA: TGTGCCAGCAGCTTAATGGGAGACACCCCGTACTTT

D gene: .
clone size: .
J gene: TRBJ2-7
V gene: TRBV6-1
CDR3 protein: CTSRTTTGPGNEQYF
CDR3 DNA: TGTACCAGCAGGACCACAACCGGTCCCGGGAACGAGCAGTACTTC

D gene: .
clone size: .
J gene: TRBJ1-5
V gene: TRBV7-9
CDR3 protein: CASSLSLGDQPQHF
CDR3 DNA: TGTGCCAGCAGCTTATCCCTGGGGGATCAGCCCCAGCATTTT

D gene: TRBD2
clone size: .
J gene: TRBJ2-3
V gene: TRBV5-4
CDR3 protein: CASSLCSGGLDTQYF
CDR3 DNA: TGTGCCAGCAGCTTGTGTAGCGGGGGTTTAGATACGCAGTATTTT

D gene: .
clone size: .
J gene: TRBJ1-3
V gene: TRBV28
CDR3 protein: CASSSPTRSGDTIYF
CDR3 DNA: TGTGCCAGCAGTTCACCGACTCGATCTGGAGACACCATATATTTT

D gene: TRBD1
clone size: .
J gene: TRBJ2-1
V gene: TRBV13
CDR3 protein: CASTPRGQASYNELLF
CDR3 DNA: TGTGCCAGCACGCCAAGGGGACAGGCTTCCTACAATGAGCTGCTCTTC

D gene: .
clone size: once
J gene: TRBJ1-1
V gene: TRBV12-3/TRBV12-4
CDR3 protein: CASGREEAFF
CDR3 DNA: TGTGCCAGCGGTAGGGAGGAAGCGTTCTTT

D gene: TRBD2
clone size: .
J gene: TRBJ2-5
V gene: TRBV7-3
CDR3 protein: CASSLTLFRGRGGLETQYF
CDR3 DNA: TGTGCCAGCAGCTTAACGTTATTCCGCGGGCGGGGGGGATTAGAGACCCAGTACTTC

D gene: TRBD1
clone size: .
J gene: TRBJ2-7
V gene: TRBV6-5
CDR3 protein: CASSYDRGSDEQYF
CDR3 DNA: TGTGCTAGCAGTTACGACAGGGGTTCCGACGAGCAGTACTTC

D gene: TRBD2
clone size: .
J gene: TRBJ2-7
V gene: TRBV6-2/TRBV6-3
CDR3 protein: CASSYSRGSYEHYF
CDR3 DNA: TGTGCCAGCAGTTACTCGCGGGGGTCCTACGAGCACTACTTC

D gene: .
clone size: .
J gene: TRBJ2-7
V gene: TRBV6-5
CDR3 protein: CTSSYLGLARTYEQYF
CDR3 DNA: TGTACCAGCAGTTACTTGGGGCTAGCGCGCACCTACGAGCAGTACTTC

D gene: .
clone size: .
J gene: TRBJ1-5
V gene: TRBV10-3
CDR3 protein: CVISESSNIQPQHF
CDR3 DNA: TGTGTCATCAGTGAGTCGTCGAACATTCAGCCCCAGCATTTT

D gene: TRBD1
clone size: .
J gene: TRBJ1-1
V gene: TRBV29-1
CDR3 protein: CSVDCQGATEAFF
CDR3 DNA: TGTAGCGTTGACTGTCAGGGGGCCACTGAAGCTTTCTTT

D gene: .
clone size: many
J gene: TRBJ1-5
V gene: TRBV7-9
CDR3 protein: CASSPGANQPQHF
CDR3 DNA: TGTGCCAGCAGCCCCGGGGCCAATCAGCCCCAGCATTTT

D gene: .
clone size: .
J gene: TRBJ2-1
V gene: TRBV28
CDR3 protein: CASSWAGRDEREQFF
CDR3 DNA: TGTGCCAGCAGTTGGGCGGGACGTGACGAGCGCGAGCAGTTCTTC

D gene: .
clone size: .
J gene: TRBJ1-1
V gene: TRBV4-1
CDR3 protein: CASSQVVTPNTEAFF
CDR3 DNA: TGCGCCAGCAGCCAAGTAGTCACCCCGAACACTGAAGCTTTCTTT

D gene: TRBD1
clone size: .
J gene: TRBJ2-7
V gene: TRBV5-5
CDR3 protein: CASSLAPRTGGTYEQYF
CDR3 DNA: TGCGCCAGCAGCTTGGCCCCCCGGACAGGGGGAACCTACGAGCAGTACTTC

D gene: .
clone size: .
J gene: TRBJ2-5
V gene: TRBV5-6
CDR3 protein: CASSLNSSRETQYF
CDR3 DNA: TGTGCCAGCAGCCTGAACAGCAGTAGGGAGACCCAGTACTTC

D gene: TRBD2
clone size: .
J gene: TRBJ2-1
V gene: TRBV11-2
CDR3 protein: CSSSFPRLAGEPHNEQFF
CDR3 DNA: TGTTCCAGCAGCTTTCCTCGACTAGCGGGAGAGCCCCACAATGAGCAGTTCTTC

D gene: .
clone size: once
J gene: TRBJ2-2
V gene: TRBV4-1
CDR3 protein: CASSQGQGGAVF
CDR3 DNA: TGCGCCAGCAGCCAAGGACAAGGCGGAGCTGTTTTT

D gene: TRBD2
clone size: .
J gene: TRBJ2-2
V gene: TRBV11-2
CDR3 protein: CASSLVALAGTRELFF
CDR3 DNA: TGTGCCAGCAGCTTAGTGGCGCTAGCGGGAACCAGGGAACTGTTCTTT

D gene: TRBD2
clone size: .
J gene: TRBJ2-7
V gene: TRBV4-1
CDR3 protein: CAISHLNPLNLAGEQYF
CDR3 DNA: TGCGCCATTAGCCACCTAAATCCCCTAAACCTAGCGGGTGAGCAGTACTTC

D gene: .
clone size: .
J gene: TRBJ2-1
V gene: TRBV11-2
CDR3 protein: CASSLGSSGRGEQFF
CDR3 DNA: TGTGCCAGCAGTTTAGGTTCTAGCGGCAGGGGTGAGCAGTTCTTC

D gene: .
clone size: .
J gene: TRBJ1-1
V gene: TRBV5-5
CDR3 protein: CASSPIGPSPEAFF
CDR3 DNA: TGTGCCAGCAGTCCTATAGGGCCCTCCCCTGAAGCTTTCTTT

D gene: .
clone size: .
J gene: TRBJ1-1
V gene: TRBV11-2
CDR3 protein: CASSVMGTGKLVREAFF
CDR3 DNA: TGTGCCAGCAGCGTAATGGGTACAGGGAAGTTAGTCCGTGAAGCTTTCTTT

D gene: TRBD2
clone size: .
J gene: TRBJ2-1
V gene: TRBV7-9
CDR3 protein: CASRPASGSYNELFF
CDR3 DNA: TGTGCCAGCAGACCTGCTAGCGGATCCTACAATGAGCTGTTCTTC

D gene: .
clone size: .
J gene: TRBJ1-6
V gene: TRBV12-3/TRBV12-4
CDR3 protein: CASMTSAQSSPLHF
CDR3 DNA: TGTGCCAGCATGACAAGTGCCCAGAGTTCACCCCTCCACTTT

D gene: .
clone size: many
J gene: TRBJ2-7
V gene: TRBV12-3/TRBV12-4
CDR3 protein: CASTLGVVGAHEQYF
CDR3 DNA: TGTGCCAGCACCCTGGGTGTGGTAGGGGCCCACGAGCAGTACTTC

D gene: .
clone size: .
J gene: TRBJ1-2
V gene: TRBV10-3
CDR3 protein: CAISDDYYGYSF
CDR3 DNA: TGTGCCATCAGTGACGATTACTATGGCTACAGCTTC

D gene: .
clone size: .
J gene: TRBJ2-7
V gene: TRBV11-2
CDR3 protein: CVSSLSRWDNDQHF
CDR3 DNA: TGTGTCAGCAGCTTATCGAGATGGGATAACGATCAGCACTTC

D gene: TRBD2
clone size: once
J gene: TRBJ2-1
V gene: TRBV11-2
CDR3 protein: CASSHLAGEARYEQFF
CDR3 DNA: TGTGCCAGCAGCCATTTAGCGGGAGAGGCTCGATATGAGCAGTTCTTC

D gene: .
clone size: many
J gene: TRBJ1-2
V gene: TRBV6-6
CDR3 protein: CASSYNRGGPNYGYTF
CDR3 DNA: TGTGCCAGCAGTTACAATCGCGGGGGGCCGAACTATGGCTACACCTTC

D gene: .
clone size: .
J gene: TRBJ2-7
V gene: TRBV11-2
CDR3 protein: CVTSPIGNEQYF
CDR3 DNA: TGTGTCACATCGCCGATAGGGAATGAGCAGTATTTC

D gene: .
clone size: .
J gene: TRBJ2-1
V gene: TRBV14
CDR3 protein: CVSSPSPRWNEQFF
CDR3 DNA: TGTGTCAGCAGCCCGTCCCCCCGGTGGAATGAGCAGTTCTTC

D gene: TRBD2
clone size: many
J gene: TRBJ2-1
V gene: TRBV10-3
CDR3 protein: CAISVREEGYNEQFF
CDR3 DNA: TGTGCCATCAGTGTGCGGGAGGAGGGTTACAATGAGCAGTTCTTC

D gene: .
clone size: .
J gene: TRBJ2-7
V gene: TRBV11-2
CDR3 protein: CASSLPMGTRDEQYF
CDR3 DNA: TGTGCCAGCAGCTTGCCCATGGGGACAAGGGACGAGCAGTACTTT

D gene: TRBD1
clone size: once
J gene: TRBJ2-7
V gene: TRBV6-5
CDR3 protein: CVGSWDRSSYEQHF
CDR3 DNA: TGTGTCGGCAGTTGGGACAGAAGCTCCTACGAGCAGCACTTC